Following are 15 T cell receptor beta chains from one sample sequenced in a study of early T cells in non-severe SARS-CoV-2 infection. TCRdb re-derived calls from the 5' RACE reads in MiXCR, one entry per CDR3 protein. Of some 39,000 distinct CDR3 sequences listed, almost 7.5% are singletons. Sequencing was carried out using whole blood. These receptors were taken from an adult who was a healthcare worker with PCR-confirmed SARS-CoV-2 infection or an uninfected control (not recorded which).

At least ten counts were recorded for this clonotype. The chain combines TRBV28 with TRBJ1-1; D unclear. The CDR3 extends over 13 amino acids. Germline V gene sequence: CDR1 MDHEN, CDR2 SYDVKM. Trimming removed 5 bases from V and 6 bases from J, with 13 bases in between. The CDR3 DNA sequence: TGTGCCAGCAGTCCCAACTGGGTCTCTGAAGCTTTCTTT. As protein: CASSPNWVSEAFF. Full variable domain (outside the CDR3, taken from reference TRBV28 and TRBJ1-1): DVKVTQSSRYLVKRTGEKVFLECVQDMDHENMFWYRQDPGLGLRLIYFSYDVKMKEKGDIPEGYSVSREKKERFSLILESASTNQTSMYLCASSPNWVSEAFFGQGTRLTVV.

The V call is TRBV20-1, the J call TRBJ2-7; possible D gene TRBD2, 5 bases. The germline V gene has CDR1 DFQATT and CDR2 SNEGSKA (reference sequence). CDR3 length equals 14 residues. V was trimmed by 3 bases and J by 0 bases, leaving 12 bases between them. The CDR3 sequence is CSASRTGFSYEQYF. CDR3 in DNA: TGCAGTGCTAGTCGTACGGGGTTCTCCTACGAGCAGTACTTC.

This clonotype was detected ten times or more. The genes are TRBV5-4 and TRBJ2-7; the D is unclear. The V end was cut by 2 bases, the J end by 3 bases, with 12 bases between. The CDR3 runs 14 residues. Germline lookup yields CDR1 SGHNT and CDR2 YYREEE (reference sequence). This chain's CDR3 is CASSFRDKIYEQYF. The CDR3 DNA sequence: TGTGCCAGCAGCTTTCGTGACAAGATCTACGAGCAGTACTTC. Full variable domain (remainder filled in from reference TRBV5-4 and TRBJ2-7): ETGVTQSPTHLIKTRGQQVTLRCSSQSGHNTVSWYQQALGQGPQFIFQYYREEENGRGNFPPRFSGLQFPNYSSELNVNALELDDSALYLCASSFRDKIYEQYFGPGTRLTVT.

Many counts were recorded for this clonotype. V gene TRBV19 combines with J gene TRBJ2-7, with D hard to call. The germline V gene encodes CDR1 LNHDA and CDR2 SQIVND (reference sequence). Deletions cut 0 bases from V and 0 bases from J, with 9 bases between. The CDR3 extends over 15 amino acids. The CDR3 coding sequence is TGTGCCAGTAGTATAGATCTAGGGAACTCCTACGAGCAGTACTTC. Translation: CASSIDLGNSYEQYF.

This clonotype was picked up many times. The V call is TRBV29-1, the J call TRBJ2-1; 8 bases line up with TRBD1. The germline V gene has CDR1 SQVTM and CDR2 ANQGSEA. The CDR3 has 13 amino acids. V shed 7 bases and J 4 bases; nucleotides not matched to a gene: 6. CDR3 DNA: TGCAGCGCTTGGCGGACAGGGTACAATGAGCAGTTCTTC. Residues: CSAWRTGYNEQFF.

CDR3 coding DNA: TGCGCCAGCAGCCCTGCCCCGGGGGCGGGCTATGGCTACACCTTC. Its translation is CASSPAPGAGYGYTF. The chain has TRBV4-3 and TRBJ1-2, with D possibly TRBD1 on 6 matching bases. The V gene lost 4 bases and the J gene lost 4 bases, with 16 bases spanning the gap. CDR3 length equals 15 residues. Germline lookup yields CDR1 LGHNA and CDR2 YSLEER.

This clonotype was seen repeatedly, ten times or more. The chain is built from TRBV9 and TRBJ1-2; D gene unclear. Germline CDR1 reads SGDLS; CDR2 reads YYNGEE. V was pared by 0 bases and J by 3 bases, with 12 bases between. CDR3 length: 15 amino acids. The CDR3 coding sequence is TGTGCCAGCAGCGTAGAATACCCCGAGGACTATGGCTACACCTTC. It is translated as CASSVEYPEDYGYTF. Full variable domain (remainder filled in from reference TRBV9 and TRBJ1-2): DSGVTQTPKHLITATGQRVTLRCSPRSGDLSVYWYQQSLDQGLQFLIQYYNGEERAKGNILERFSAQQFPDLHSELNLSSLELGDSALYFCASSVEYPEDYGYTFGSGTRLTVV.

V and J are TRBV10-3 and TRBJ2-5, with 14 bases matching TRBD2. With V trimmed by 8 bases and J by 2 bases, 7 bases remained unmatched. Per the germline V gene, CDR1 is ENHRY and CDR2 is SYGVKD. The CDR3 runs 16 residues. CDR3 bases: TGTGCCATCTCGGGACTAGCGGGGGAAGATCAAGAGACCCAGTACTTC. Translation gives CAISGLAGEDQETQYF.

This chain joins TRBV23-1 and TRBJ2-1, with 9 bases that match TRBD1. TRBV23-1 is assigned to the ORF class and has an uncertain function. The CDR3 runs 20 residues. The J segment lost 2 bases and the V segment lost 4 bases, leaving 18 bases of the junction unmatched. Written as DNA, the CDR3 is TGCGCCAGCAGTCGCAAAAATAGTGTCCGGGACAGGGAGACCTACAATGAGCAGTTCTTC. It encodes CASSRKNSVRDRETYNEQFF.

The table lists this clonotype with a few counts. The genes are TRBV20-1 and TRBJ1-4, with D uncertain. Trimming left V 5 bases short and J 10 bases short, with 17 bases between. Germline CDR1 and CDR2: DFQATT and SNEGSKA (reference sequence). CDR3 size: 13 residues. The CDR3 DNA reads as TGCAGTGCTCAACGAGGGATTTCAGGAAAACTGTTTTTT. Protein sequence: CSAQRGISGKLFF.

This clonotype was observed a handful of times. V usage is TRBV7-8 and J usage is TRBJ1-1; a possible D gene is TRBD1 (6 bases). The CDR3 has 15 amino acids. The V end was cut by 4 bases, the J end by 0 bases, with 12 bases between. Germline V gene sequence: CDR1 SGHVS, CDR2 FQNEAQ. The CDR3 bases are TGTGCCAGCAGCTCGTGGGGGGGCATGAACACTGAAGCTTTCTTT. Its protein is CASSSWGGMNTEAFF.

This clonotype was seen many times. The rearrangement joins TRBV3-1 to TRBJ1-1; D not certain. The CDR3 loop spans 12 amino acids. Germline-derived CDR1 and CDR2 are LGHDT and YNNKEL (reference sequence). Trimming shortened V by 0 bases and J by 4 bases, and 3 bases separated the two germline ends. This chain's CDR3 is CASSQDATEAFF. The CDR3 DNA sequence: TGTGCCAGCAGCCAAGATGCCACTGAAGCTTTCTTT.

This sequence joins TRBV20-1 and TRBJ2-1; D is undetermined. V was cut by 6 bases and J by 0 bases, with 9 bases left in between. This CDR3 is built from 13 residues. Germline CDR1 reads DFQATT; CDR2 reads SNEGSKA (reference sequence). CDR3 nucleotides: TGCAGTGCAACGCATCTCTCCTACAATGAGCAGTTCTTC. Amino acids: CSATHLSYNEQFF.

The chain joins TRBV12-3 or TRBV12-4 to TRBJ1-6, with D perhaps TRBD1 (5 bases). The CDR3 runs to 14 residues. Between the trimmed V and J ends, which lost 3 bases and 9 bases, there was a span of 12 bases. CDR3 residues: CASSFSGGLSPLHF. CDR3 DNA sequence: TGTGCCAGCAGTTTTTCGGGGGGACTTTCACCCCTCCACTTT.

This clonotype was observed many times. J is TRBJ2-5 and V is TRBV29-1, with D possibly matching TRBD1 (5 bases). The CDR3 covers 13 residues. The V end was cut by 7 bases, the J end by 4 bases, with 16 bases between. Germline-derived CDR1 and CDR2 are SQVTM and ANQGSEA. CDR3 amino acids: CSAKGQSGETQYF. The DNA of the CDR3 is TGCAGCGCGAAAGGACAATCCGGAGAGACCCAGTACTTC.